This TCR beta chain was sequenced during a study of breast tumors, draining lymph nodes, adjacent tissues. One entry per CDR3 protein, called by TCRdb with MiXCR from the multiplex PCR reads. The data show tens of thousands of distinct CDR3 sequences, less than 55% seen once. The CDR3 loop spans 13 amino acids. V dropped 10 bases and J dropped 3 bases, with 15 bases sitting between them. Germline loops: CDR1 MDHEN, CDR2 SYDVKM. General study points: Tumors had less TCR diversity than lymph nodes, more than nontumor tissue. Data fit most tumor T cells coming from lymph node, expanding in tumor. Tumor T cell lymph node origin was a supported hypothesis, not proven.

This clonotype showed up just a few times. Its antigen is still unknown. This chain links TRBV28 with TRBJ1-2; a weak D match, TRBD1 (5 bases). This clonotype originated in a female donor with breast cancer. Some clones in this sample may be carry-over from other donors' samples. The sample consisted of breast tumor tissue. CDR3 region: CATLTGTHYGYTF. The CDR3 DNA sequence: TGTGCCACCTTGACCGGGACCCACTATGGCTACACCTTC.